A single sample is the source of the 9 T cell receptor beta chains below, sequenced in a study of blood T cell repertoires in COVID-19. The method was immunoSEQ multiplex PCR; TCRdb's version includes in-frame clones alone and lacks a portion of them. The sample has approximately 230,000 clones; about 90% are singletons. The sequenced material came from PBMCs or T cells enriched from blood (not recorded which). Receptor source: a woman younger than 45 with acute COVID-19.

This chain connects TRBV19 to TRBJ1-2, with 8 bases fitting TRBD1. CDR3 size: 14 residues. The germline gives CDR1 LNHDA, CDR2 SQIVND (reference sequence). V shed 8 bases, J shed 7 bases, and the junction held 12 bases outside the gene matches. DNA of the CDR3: TGTGCCAGTGACATGCGGACAGGGAGGGGTGGCTACACCTTC. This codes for CASDMRTGRGGYTF.

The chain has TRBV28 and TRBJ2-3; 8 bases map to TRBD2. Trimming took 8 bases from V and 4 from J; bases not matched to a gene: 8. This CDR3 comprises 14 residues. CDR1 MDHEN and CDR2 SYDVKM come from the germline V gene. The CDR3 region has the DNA TGTGCCAGCGACCGGGAGGGCCATGCAGATACGCAGTATTTT. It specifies CASDREGHADTQYF.

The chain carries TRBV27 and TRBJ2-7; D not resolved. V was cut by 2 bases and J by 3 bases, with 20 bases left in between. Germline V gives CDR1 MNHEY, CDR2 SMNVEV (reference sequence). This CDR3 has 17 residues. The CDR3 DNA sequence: TGTGCCAGCAGTTTACAGACTCCCAGCGCCATACTCTACGAGCAGTACTTC. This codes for CASSLQTPSAILYEQYF.

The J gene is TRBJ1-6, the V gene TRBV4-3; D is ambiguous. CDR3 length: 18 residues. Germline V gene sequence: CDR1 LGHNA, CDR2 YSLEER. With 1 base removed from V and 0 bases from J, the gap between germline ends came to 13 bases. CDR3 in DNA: TGCGCCAGCAGCCAAGTTGGGCACATGAGCTCCTATAATTCACCCCTCCACTTT. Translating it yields CASSQVGHMSSYNSPLHF.

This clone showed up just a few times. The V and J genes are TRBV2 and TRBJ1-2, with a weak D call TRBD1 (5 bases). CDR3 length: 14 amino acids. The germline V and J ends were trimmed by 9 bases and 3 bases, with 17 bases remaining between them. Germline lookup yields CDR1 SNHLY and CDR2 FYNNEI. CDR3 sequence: CARGLPGIDYGYTF. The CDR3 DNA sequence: TGTGCCAGGGGACTTCCGGGGATCGACTATGGCTACACCTTC.

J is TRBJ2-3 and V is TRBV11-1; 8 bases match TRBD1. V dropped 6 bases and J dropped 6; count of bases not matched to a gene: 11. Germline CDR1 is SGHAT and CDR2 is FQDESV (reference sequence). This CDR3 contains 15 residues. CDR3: CASSLRDRPVDTQYF. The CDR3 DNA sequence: TGTGCCAGCAGTCTCAGGGACAGGCCAGTGGATACGCAGTATTTT.

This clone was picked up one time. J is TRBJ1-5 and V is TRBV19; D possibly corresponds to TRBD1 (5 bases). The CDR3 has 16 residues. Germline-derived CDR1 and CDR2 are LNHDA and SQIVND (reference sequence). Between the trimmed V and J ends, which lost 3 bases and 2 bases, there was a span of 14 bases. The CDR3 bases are TGTGCCAGTAGTATGTGGCAGGGTAGGGGCAATCAGCCCCAGCATTTT. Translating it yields CASSMWQGRGNQPQHF.

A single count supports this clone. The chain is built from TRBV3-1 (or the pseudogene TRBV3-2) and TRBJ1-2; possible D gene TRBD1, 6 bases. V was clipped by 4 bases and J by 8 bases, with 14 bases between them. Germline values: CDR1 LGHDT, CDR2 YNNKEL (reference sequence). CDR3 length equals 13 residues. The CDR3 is CASSPNRVGGYTF. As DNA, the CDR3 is TGTGCCAGCAGCCCGAACAGGGTTGGCGGCTACACCTTC.

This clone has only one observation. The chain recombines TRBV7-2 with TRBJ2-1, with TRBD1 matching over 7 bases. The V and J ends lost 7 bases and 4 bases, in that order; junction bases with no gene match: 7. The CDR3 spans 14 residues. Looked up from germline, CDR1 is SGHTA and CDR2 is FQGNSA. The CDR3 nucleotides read TGTGCCAGCACCCCGGGACAGACTTACAATGAGCAGTTCTTC. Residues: CASTPGQTYNEQFF.